This T cell receptor beta chain appears in the sequencing data of a study of CD8 T cells in Susac syndrome. The count of this clonotype is one. Trimming left V 3 bases short and J 3 bases short, with 15 bases between. This CDR3 spans 15 amino acids. When the RNA was reverse transcribed, random hexamers were used with an input of roughly 0.5 to 1 ug. A multiplex approach, immunoSEQ multiplex PCR, amplified TCR beta CDR3 across 54 Vbeta and 13 Jbeta. TCRdb used MiXCR to reprocess the immunoSEQ multiplex PCR reads, holding one entry per CDR3 protein. The data show around 150,000 distinct CDR3 sequences, approximately 95% seen once. The sequenced target, TCR beta, came from blood CD8+ and CD4+ T cells.

Sample: CD8+ T cells from PBMCs. This TCR was recovered from a human donor with Susac syndrome. This chain joins TRBV12-3 or TRBV12-4 and TRBJ2-7; D is possibly TRBD1 (7 bases). The CDR3 loop is CASSFQAGGSYEQYF. In DNA form, the CDR3 reads TGTGCCAGCAGTTTTCAGGCAGGGGGGAGCTACGAGCAGTACTTC.